This entry features one T cell receptor (beta chain) sequence. Antigen unknown. This sample was included in a study of human T cells and chemical hapten exposure. Background on the study: Slight differences in pooled library volume were the main source of varying TCR yields across samples. Points from the study as a whole: DPC sensitization produced no change in TCRs with frequency above 1 in 1000.

Under the authors' procedure: Sample TCR counts, which ranged from roughly 20,000 to 690,600, had a median of around 96,000. TCRdb re-analysed the RACE reads in MiXCR, keeping a single row per CDR3 protein. TCRdb assigned the V and J calls; the authors' analysis was not used. The table has about 130,000 distinct CDR3 sequences, approximately 9.5% seen once. Time point described: healthy volunteer bleed at 2 weeks. It was from unfractionated whole blood that total RNA was extracted. This sequence originates from a male donor in good health. Some clones in this sample may be carry-over from other donors' samples. Sequencing was done on a sample of whole blood.

The CDR3 sequence is CSVEGRAFTDTQYF. As DNA, the CDR3 is TGCAGCGTTGAAGGACGGGCTTTCACAGATACGCAGTATTTT. The V call is TRBV29-1, the J call TRBJ2-3; D unresolved. This CDR3 has 14 residues. The germline V gene has CDR1 SQVTM and CDR2 ANQGSEA. Trimming shortened V by 1 base and J by 2 bases, and 10 bases separated the two germline ends.